This TCR beta chain is drawn from a study of T cells in Graves' hyperthyroidism and ophthalmopathy. Findings and caveats of the study: Ophthalmopathy was told apart from stable hyperthyroidism by a 13 V-J model.

TCR beta CDR3 region amplification was performed from RNA transcripts. HTBI primers were employed in a first-round RT-PCR of the TCR CDR3. TCRdb fed the multiplex PCR reads into MiXCR, producing one record per CDR3 protein. The data show about 270,000 distinct CDR3 sequences, less than 30% seen once. This clonotype has a count of ten or more. Its antigen is not identified. Diagnoses used clinical symptoms, serum thyroxine and TRAb, thyroid ultrasound and orbital computed tomography. The receptor comes from a man aged 40-49 years with Graves' hyperthyroidism that later progressed to Graves' ophthalmopathy. The specimen was blood.

In nucleotides, the CDR3 is TGTGCCAGCAGTCCTGGAGGGGTGAAAAGCAATCAGCCCCAGCATTTT. Its translation is CASSPGGVKSNQPQHF. The rearrangement joins TRBV12-3 or TRBV12-4 to TRBJ1-5, with D possibly TRBD1 on 5 matching bases. There are 16 residues in the CDR3. Trimming cost V 5 bases and J 1 base, with 15 bases left between them.